These 18 T cell receptor beta chains were sequenced from one sample in a study of cytomegalovirus exposure and HLA in healthy donors. PCR used 60 Vbeta primers and 13 Jbeta primers. Some clones are missing from TCRdb's copy, which holds only in-frame ones; the method was immunoSEQ multiplex PCR. The repertoire has roughly 110,000 clones, around 70% of them found once; the top ten carry about 0.8%. Sequencing was carried out using PBMCs. These receptors were obtained from a boy between 10 and 17 years old in good health and CMV-seronegative.

V usage is TRBV18 and J usage is TRBJ1-2, with a possible D match to TRBD1 (6 bases). The germline gives CDR1 KGHSH, CDR2 LQKENI. The CDR3 runs to 13 residues. Trimming took off 4 bases at V and 8 bases at J, with 14 bases between the two ends. This chain's CDR3 is CASSHDRNGGYTF. In nucleotides, the CDR3 is TGTGCCAGCTCACACGACAGGAATGGCGGCTACACCTTC.

In regard to this clone: An end of the junction differs from the germline gene, which may be a read error. The chain uses TRBV30 and TRBJ2-1; 8 nucleotides align to TRBD2. CDR3 length equals 13 residues. The germline V gene encodes CDR1 GTSNPN and CDR2 SVGIG (reference sequence). The chain's CDR3 is CDWAGGHYNEQFF. CDR3 DNA: TGTGACTGGGCGGGAGGTCACTACAATGAGCAGTTCTTC.

This clone was detected only a few times. The chain joins TRBV2 to TRBJ2-7, with 8 bases fitting TRBD1. This CDR3 has 12 amino acids. CDR1 SNHLY and CDR2 FYNNEI come from the germline V gene. V lost 4 bases and J lost 11; bases outside the gene matches: 7. The CDR3 spells CASSAAAGQEYF. The DNA for the CDR3 is TGTGCCAGCAGTGCCGCGGCGGGACAGGAGTACTTC.

This clone was recorded once. This chain joins TRBV27 and TRBJ2-7, with 8 bases lining up with TRBD1. The CDR3 is 16 residues long. V lost 6 bases, J lost 5 bases, and 15 bases stayed unmatched. Germline V lookup: CDR1 MNHEY, CDR2 SMNVEV (reference sequence). Written as DNA, the CDR3 is TGTGCCAGCAGGTCCCCTGGGACAGGTAACTTTAACGAGCAGTACTTC. Translation: CASRSPGTGNFNEQYF.

The CDR3 loop reads CASSRRGANDEQYF. Written as DNA, the CDR3 is TGTGCCAGTAGTCGCAGGGGTGCGAACGACGAGCAGTACTTC. J is TRBJ2-7 and V is TRBV19; D might be TRBD1 (6 bases). Germline V gene data show CDR1 as LNHDA and CDR2 as SQIVND (reference sequence). The length of the CDR3 is 14 residues. The V end lost 5 bases, the J end lost 5 bases, and 16 bases lay between the germline ends.

Remarks on this clone: Other DNA sequences from this sample encode an identical CDR3 as well. The J gene is TRBJ1-1, the V gene TRBV7-8; D gene uncertain. The CDR3 length is 15 residues. Germline V lookup: CDR1 SGHVS, CDR2 FQNEAQ. Trimming pared 5 bases from V and 0 bases from J, leaving 13 bases between. CDR3 in amino acids: CASSLSSGMNTEAFF. The CDR3 DNA sequence: TGTGCCAGCAGCCTGAGCTCGGGTATGAACACTGAAGCTTTCTTT. Complete variable domain (other parts from reference TRBV7-8 and TRBJ1-1): GAGVSQSPRYKVAKRGQDVALRCDPISGHVSLFWYQQALGQGPEFLTYFQNEAQLDKSGLPSDRFFAERPEGSVSTLKIQRTQQEDSAVYLCASSLSSGMNTEAFFGQGTRLTVV.

The chain uses TRBV2 and TRBJ1-5; TRBD1 aligns across 8 bases. The V gene's germline CDR1 is SNHLY and CDR2 FYNNEI. This CDR3 has 16 amino acids. V trimming: 6 bases; J trimming: 5 bases; junction bases outside the gene matches: 12. CDR3 nucleotides: TGTGCCAGCAGACCCCGGACAGGGCCTGCCGATCAGCCCCAGCATTTT. Translated: CASRPRTGPADQPQHF.

The chain couples TRBV7-2 to TRBJ1-2; TRBD1 matches at 9 bases. J lost 5 bases, V lost 4 bases, and 5 bases had no gene match. This CDR3 region has 14 residues. The germline CDR1 and CDR2 sequences are SGHTA and FQGNSA. The chain's CDR3 is CASSSDRGWYGYTF. Here the CDR3 DNA reads TGTGCCAGCAGCTCGGACAGGGGATGGTATGGCTACACCTTC.

This clone was seen a few times. The chain links TRBV28 to TRBJ1-5, with unresolved D. CDR3 length: 12 amino acids. V was trimmed by 6 bases and J by 4 bases, leaving 7 bases between them. The germline V gene has CDR1 MDHEN and CDR2 SYDVKM. The CDR3 reads CASRAGNQPQHF. CDR3 coding DNA: TGTGCCAGCAGGGCGGGTAATCAGCCCCAGCATTTT.

The CDR3 bases are TGTGCCATCAGCATGATAGCGGGAGGGAGCACAGATACGCAGTATTTT. It encodes CAISMIAGGSTDTQYF. The chain has TRBV10-3 and TRBJ2-3, with 11 bases fitting TRBD2. Germline V gives CDR1 ENHRY, CDR2 SYGVKD. CDR3 length equals 16 residues. V lost 6 bases, J lost 0 bases, and 5 bases stayed unmatched.

The chain uses TRBV9 and TRBJ2-4, with 9 positions matching TRBD1. Per germline, CDR1 SGDLS and CDR2 YYNGEE. V lost 3 bases to trimming and J lost 9 bases; unmatched junction nucleotides: 7. The CDR3 is 14 residues long. The CDR3 region has the DNA TGTGCCAGCAGCGCCCGGGACAGGGAAAGCATTCAGTACTTC. Residues: CASSARDRESIQYF. The full variable domain, rest sourced from reference TRBV9 and TRBJ2-4, is DSGVTQTPKHLITATGQRVTLRCSPRSGDLSVYWYQQSLDQGLQFLIQYYNGEERAKGNILERFSAQQFPDLHSELNLSSLELGDSALYFCASSARDRESIQYFGAGTRLSVL.

The rearrangement links TRBV28 to TRBJ2-1, with 8 bases aligning to TRBD2. V trimming: 3 bases; J trimming: 1 base; junction bases outside the gene matches: 8. The CDR3 totals 17 residues. Looked up from germline, CDR1 is MDHEN and CDR2 is SYDVKM. CDR3 amino acids: CASSLYQGLESYNEQFF. As DNA, the CDR3 is TGTGCCAGCAGTTTGTATCAGGGACTAGAATCCTACAATGAGCAGTTCTTC.

This clone has just one count. The chain links TRBV29-1 to TRBJ1-2; 7 bases match TRBD1. V lost 6 bases and J lost 4; bases outside the gene matches: 8. The CDR3 spans 13 residues. Germline loops: CDR1 SQVTM, CDR2 ANQGSEA. CDR3: CSVTYRDSYGYTF. The CDR3 nucleotides are TGCAGCGTGACATACCGGGACAGCTATGGCTACACCTTC.

J is TRBJ1-1 and V is TRBV15, with a tentative D call TRBD1 (5 bases). Per the germline V gene, CDR1 is LNHNV and CDR2 is YYDKDF (reference sequence). This CDR3 has 17 amino acids. V lost 0 bases to trimming and J lost 2 bases, with 16 bases between them. CDR3 residues: CATSRDLFGAPNTEAFF. The CDR3 nucleotides read TGTGCCACCAGCAGAGATCTGTTTGGGGCGCCCAACACTGAAGCTTTCTTT.

The chain combines TRBV28 with TRBJ1-2; D might be TRBD1 (6 bases). Germline V gives CDR1 MDHEN, CDR2 SYDVKM. Trimming cost V 4 bases and J 5 bases, with 14 bases left between them. The CDR3 contains 14 residues. The CDR3 region has the DNA TGTGCCAGCAGTTATAGGGGGATATGGTATGGCTACACCTTC. Residues: CASSYRGIWYGYTF.

This sequence joins TRBV6-5 and TRBJ1-2, with TRBD1 identical over 8 bases. The germline gives CDR1 MNHEY, CDR2 SVGAGI. The ends lost 2 bases at V and 4 bases at J; junction bases unmatched: 3. This CDR3 has 14 amino acids. CDR3 region: CASSYGTGGYGYTF. CDR3 coding DNA: TGTGCCAGCAGTTACGGGACAGGCGGCTATGGCTACACCTTC.

The rearrangement uses TRBV2 and TRBJ1-5; 12 bases are a match to TRBD1. There are 15 residues in the CDR3. Trimming took 4 bases from V and 6 from J; bases not matched to a gene: 4. Germline CDR1 SNHLY, CDR2 FYNNEI. The CDR3 loop reads CASSAGTGGFQPQHF. The CDR3 DNA reads TGTGCCAGCAGTGCCGGGACAGGGGGCTTTCAGCCCCAGCATTTT.

This clone was counted only a few times. A read error may account for a junction end that differs from germline. V and J are TRBV29-1 and TRBJ2-1; D not certain. The CDR3 is 13 amino acids. The V gene's germline CDR1 is SQVTM and CDR2 ANQGSEA. The CDR3 region is CSVEGESYNEQFF. As DNA, the CDR3 is TGCAGCGTGGAAGGCGAATCGTACAATGAGCAGTTCTTC.